The clone carrying this T cell receptor (beta chain) was picked up one time. TCRdb's table, derived via immunoSEQ multiplex PCR, lists solely in-frame clones and lacks some. The sample has roughly 30,000 clones; roughly 91% are singletons. This sample is drawn from a study of T cell changes during pregnancy in multiple sclerosis. V was trimmed by 0 bases and J by 4 bases, leaving 10 bases between them. The CDR3 runs 15 residues. Germline-derived CDR1 and CDR2 are LGHNA and YSLEER. This chain links TRBV4-3 with TRBJ2-1; unclear D gene. The specimen was CD4+ T cells from peripheral blood mononuclear cells, collected in the second trimester of pregnancy. The receptor comes from a female donor with multiple sclerosis, enrolled in a pregnancy study. The CDR3 protein is CASSQDRGAYNEQFF. The CDR3 DNA reads as TGCGCCAGCAGCCAAGATCGCGGAGCGTACAATGAGCAGTTCTTC.